These T cell receptor beta chains were read from a single sample in a study of T cells in Graves' hyperthyroidism and ophthalmopathy. TCRdb independently ran MiXCR on the multiplex PCR reads; one entry per CDR3 protein. The sample lists 620,000 or so distinct CDR3 sequences; about 14% were seen once. The specimen was blood. All receptors come from a woman in her 50s with Graves' ophthalmopathy. Both conserved end residues are part of each CDR3. The D gene is left open where the match is weak. Not all rows give a size; the values are once, few, many and, for expanded clones, a class.

abundance	v_gene	d_gene	j_gene	CDR3aa	CDR3nt
few	TRBV20-1	NA	TRBJ2-2	CSARDLTRQNTGELFF	TGCAGTGCTAGAGATCTGACTCGCCAGAACACCGGGGAGCTGTTTTTT
few	TRBV27	NA	TRBJ2-3	CASSLSFFADTQYF	TGTGCCAGCAGTTTATCGTTCTTTGCAGATACGCAGTATTTT
NA	TRBV28	TRBD1	TRBJ2-7	CASIQTGFYEQYF	TGTGCCAGCATACAGACAGGGTTCTACGAGCAGTACTTC
many	TRBV5-1	NA	TRBJ2-7	CASSLSLKRYEQYF	TGCGCCAGCAGCTTGTCTCTGAAAAGATACGAGCAGTACTTC
few	TRBV6-2/TRBV6-3	TRBD1	TRBJ1-5	CASSYSTGQGAGNQPQHF	TGTGCCAGCAGTTACTCGACCGGACAGGGGGCGGGCAATCAGCCCCAGCATTTT
many	TRBV2	NA	TRBJ2-7	CASSEVLAAGEQYF	TGTGCCAGCAGTGAAGTACTAGCCGCGGGGGAGCAGTACTTC
few	TRBV19	TRBD1	TRBJ2-7	CASTPGQGTPYEQYF	TGTGCCAGTACCCCGGGACAGGGAACCCCCTACGAGCAGTACTTC
many	TRBV12-3/TRBV12-4	TRBD1	TRBJ2-1	CASSSTGSTEQFF	TGTGCCAGCAGTTCGACAGGGTCCACTGAGCAGTTCTTC
few	TRBV4-1	TRBD1	TRBJ2-5	CASSQLPGQGSKTQYF	TGCGCCAGCAGCCAGCTACCCGGACAGGGGTCGAAGACCCAGTACTTC
NA	TRBV19	NA	TRBJ2-1	CASSIISVNNEQFF	TGTGCCAGTAGTATTATTTCCGTAAACAATGAGCAGTTCTTC
NA	TRBV4-3	TRBD2	TRBJ2-2	CASSQIGQREGGELFF	TGCGCCAGCAGCCAAATTGGGCAGCGGGAGGGCGGGGAGCTGTTTTTT
many	TRBV28	NA	TRBJ2-1	CASRLRTGGDNEQFF	TGTGCCAGCAGGCTAAGAACAGGAGGGGACAATGAGCAGTTCTTC
NA	TRBV19	TRBD1	TRBJ2-3	CASSRDRGLVDTQYF	TGTGCCAGTAGTCGGGACAGGGGGCTTGTAGATACGCAGTATTTT
many	TRBV7-3	NA	TRBJ1-2	CASSLTVGGADGYTF	TGTGCCAGCAGCTTAACGGTGGGGGGCGCGGATGGCTACACCTTC
many	TRBV30	NA	TRBJ2-7	CAWSVALVQYF	TGTGCCTGGAGTGTAGCGTTGGTGCAGTACTTC
few	TRBV10-3	NA	TRBJ1-2	CAISESQLNYGYTF	TGTGCCATCAGTGAGTCTCAATTGAACTATGGCTACACCTTC
few	TRBV28	NA	TRBJ2-3	CASKFFYTQYF	TGTGCCAGCAAATTCTTTTATACGCAGTATTTT
NA	TRBV28	TRBD1	TRBJ1-6	CASSWGAGGGFNSPLHF	TGTGCCAGCAGTTGGGGGGCAGGGGGCGGCTTTAATTCACCCCTCCACTTT
NA	TRBV29-1	NA	TRBJ2-7	CSVAPHVDGLEQYF	TGCAGCGTTGCCCCCCACGTAGACGGTTTGGAGCAGTACTTC
many	TRBV4-2	NA	TRBJ1-1	CASSPSGTEAFF	TGTGCCAGCAGCCCGAGCGGCACTGAAGCTTTCTTT
NA	TRBV20-1	TRBD1	TRBJ1-4	CSAGKDRGPVTNEKLFF	TGCAGTGCTGGAAAAGACAGGGGACCCGTTACTAATGAAAAACTGTTTTTT
NA	TRBV18	TRBD1	TRBJ1-5	CASSPLTGGSDNQPQHF	TGTGCCAGCTCACCACTAACAGGGGGATCGGACAATCAGCCCCAGCATTTT
NA	TRBV28	TRBD1	TRBJ1-4	CASSWTGTEKLFF	TGTGCCAGCAGTTGGACAGGGACTGAAAAACTGTTTTTT
NA	TRBV19	TRBD2	TRBJ2-3	CASSVGLAASTDTQYF	TGTGCCAGTAGTGTCGGACTAGCGGCTAGCACAGATACGCAGTATTTT
many	TRBV12-3/TRBV12-4	NA	TRBJ1-2	CASSVRDIQFWGYTF	TGTGCCAGCAGCGTCCGGGACATTCAATTCTGGGGCTACACCTTC
many	TRBV20-1	TRBD2	TRBJ2-2	CSARESGAGELFF	TGCAGTGCTAGAGAAAGCGGGGCCGGGGAGCTGTTTTTT
many	TRBV13	TRBD1	TRBJ2-5	CASSLVRQGQETQYF	TGTGCCAGCAGCTTAGTGAGACAGGGACAAGAGACCCAGTACTTC
NA	TRBV6-2/TRBV6-3	NA	TRBJ2-6	CASSYQASSGANVLTF	TGTGCCAGCAGTTACCAGGCCAGCTCTGGGGCCAACGTCCTGACTTTC
many	TRBV7-2	TRBD1	TRBJ2-1	CASSSGQGAFYNEQFF	TGTGCCAGCAGCTCCGGACAGGGGGCATTCTACAATGAGCAGTTCTTC
NA	TRBV5-1	NA	TRBJ2-2	CASSPVEDFTGELFF	TGCGCCAGCAGCCCGGTCGAGGACTTCACCGGGGAGCTGTTTTTT
many	TRBV30	TRBD2	TRBJ2-3	CAWRLAGGTGTDTQYF	TGTGCCTGGCGACTAGCGGGAGGCACGGGGACAGATACGCAGTATTTT